The present entry profiles one T cell receptor beta chain with its context. It has no known antigen specificity. Per-base qualities were not stored, and no clone one base away is much larger. Libraries were built with the immunoSEQ multiplex PCR assay. This is the immuneACCESS table as TCRdb keeps it, with only in-frame sequences that have V and J called. A part of the clones is gone; compared with another copy, unresolved V genes explain less than half, and the rest is unexplained. The sample includes tens of thousands of clones, with 70% to 85% observed a single time. The biggest ten clones account for 20% to 30% of the sample. The germline V gene sets CDR1 to MRHNA and CDR2 to SNTAGT. Spanning cysteine to phenylalanine, the CDR3 consists of 14 amino acids. Only the CDR3 part of the read is kept: 42 bases, read in frame from the first base. V has 6 bases trimmed and J has 4 bases trimmed; junction bases matching no gene number 4.

The sample originates from a study of ipilimumab plus nivolumab after autologous stem cell transplantation (dated by TCRdb to about 2021). About the full investigation: The median number of doses received by trial patients was about five for ipilimumab and about 8 for nivolumab. Patients in the trial were undergoing autologous transplant and had high-risk diffuse large B cell lymphoma, mature T cell lymphoma, or multiple myeloma. The intent-to-treat population of the trial consisted of some 36 patients. Primary refractory and relapsed disease were included in the DLBCL cohort, with 18-month progression-free survival of about 86% and 27%, respectively. Points the paper makes about the study in general: The authors stated that profiles of the T cell receptor repertoire, regulatory T cell phenotype and gut microbiota provided a biologic rationale for studying this approach further. Combined checkpoint inhibition appeared tolerable as post-transplant consolidation, according to the authors' conclusion.

Checkpoint therapy was initiated 14 to 28 days after autologous transplant, and ipilimumab was administered at 1 mg/kg intravenously on day 1 of selected weeks. Nivolumab was given at 3 mg/kg intravenously on day 1 of weeks 1, 4, 7, 10, and every two weeks through week 26. This Phase Ib clinical trial tested ipilimumab plus nivolumab, a combined checkpoint inhibition, as consolidation after autologous stem cell transplantation. The sequence is built from TRBV6-4 and TRBJ1-2, with 11 bases in between that match TRBD1. The sequences come from PBMCs, collected in a trial of ipilimumab plus nivolumab as post-transplant consolidation. The receptor was isolated from a male donor with diffuse large B-cell lymphoma. The DNA sequence is TGTGCCAGCAGCGCCGGGACAGGGGGCTATGGCTACACCTTC. Its coded protein is CASSAGTGGYGYTF.